A selection of T cell receptor beta chains follows, all from one sample in a study of T cells in Graves' hyperthyroidism and ophthalmopathy. TCRdb passed the multiplex PCR reads through MiXCR, listing each CDR3 protein once. The sample consists of some 400,000 distinct CDR3 sequences, under 20% of them appearing once. Sequenced material: blood. The receptors shown here come from a woman aged 18-35 years with Graves' hyperthyroidism. Each CDR3 is given with its conserved first and last residue. The D gene is left open where the match is weak. A clone size is listed for some rows: how often the clone was seen (once, few, many), or a class if it is expanded.

J gene,clone size,D gene,V gene,CDR3 protein,CDR3 DNA
TRBJ2-5,.,TRBD2,TRBV7-2,CASSAKPPGLAQETQYF,TGTGCCAGCAGCGCCAAACCTCCGGGACTAGCACAAGAGACCCAGTACTTC
TRBJ1-2,.,TRBD1,TRBV11-1,CASSLGLPGQRNYGYTF,TGTGCCAGCAGCTTAGGACTCCCGGGACAGCGGAACTATGGCTACACCTTC
TRBJ1-5,many,TRBD1,TRBV20-1,CSARVSGQRNQPQHF,TGCAGTGCTAGAGTTTCGGGACAGAGAAATCAGCCCCAGCATTTT
TRBJ1-2,many,TRBD1,TRBV28,CASRPAVAGGSYGYTF,TGTGCCAGCAGACCGGCCGTGGCAGGGGGTAGCTATGGCTACACCTTC
TRBJ1-2,many,.,TRBV7-8,CASSFGYGYTF,TGTGCCAGCAGCTTTGGCTATGGCTACACCTTC
TRBJ2-2,.,TRBD2,TRBV2,CASSKWGTSGGPPGTGELFF,TGTGCCAGCAGTAAATGGGGGACTAGCGGGGGCCCCCCAGGGACCGGGGAGCTGTTTTTT
TRBJ2-5,many,.,TRBV20-1,CSALGSGETQYF,TGCAGTGCCTTGGGGAGTGGAGAGACCCAGTACTTC
TRBJ1-5,many,.,TRBV19,CASSMFRTENQPQHF,TGTGCCAGTAGTATGTTCCGGACGGAAAATCAGCCCCAGCATTTT
TRBJ2-5,many,TRBD2,TRBV6-5,CASSYRTSLGETQYF,TGTGCCAGCAGTTACCGGACTAGCCTGGGAGAGACCCAGTACTTC
TRBJ1-5,many,TRBD1,TRBV20-1,CSASTKGGQPQHF,TGCAGTGCTAGCACGAAAGGGGGCCAGCCCCAGCATTTT
TRBJ2-5,many,TRBD2,TRBV15,CATSFRLAGGRETQYF,TGTGCCACCAGCTTCCGACTAGCGGGGGGGAGGGAGACCCAGTACTTC
TRBJ1-2,many,.,TRBV20-1,CSAWALNYGYTF,TGCAGTGCCTGGGCCCTCAACTATGGCTACACCTTC
TRBJ2-7,.,.,TRBV20-1,CSAREAGIIYEQYF,TGCAGTGCGAGGGAGGCCGGGATTATTTACGAGCAGTACTTC
TRBJ2-2,many,.,TRBV24-1,CATSGHRDTGELFF,TGTGCCACCAGTGGCCACAGGGACACCGGGGAGCTGTTTTTT
TRBJ2-4,.,TRBD2,TRBV7-9,CASSPGSGRDIQYF,TGTGCCAGCAGCCCGGGATCCGGGAGGGATATTCAGTACTTC
TRBJ1-1,many,TRBD1,TRBV28,CASATGLNTEAFF,TGTGCCAGTGCGACAGGGTTGAACACTGAAGCTTTCTTT
TRBJ1-2,.,.,TRBV9,CASSVADYPGTYGYTF,TGTGCCAGCAGCGTAGCCGACTATCCCGGGACCTATGGCTACACCTTC
TRBJ1-1,.,.,TRBV20-1,CSAGDNTEAFF,TGCAGTGCCGGGGATAACACTGAAGCTTTCTTT
TRBJ2-5,many,TRBD1,TRBV28,CASRTGRETQYF,TGTGCCAGCAGGACAGGGCGGGAGACCCAGTACTTC
TRBJ1-1,many,TRBD1,TRBV11-2,CASSRTGVTEAFF,TGTGCCAGCTCTCGGACAGGGGTCACTGAAGCTTTCTTT
TRBJ1-5,many,.,TRBV11-2,CASSPGGLGCYQPQHF,TGTGCCAGCAGCCCAGGAGGACTTGGGTGTTATCAGCCCCAGCATTTT
TRBJ2-5,many,.,TRBV6-1,CASSGSGPQETQYF,TGTGCCAGCAGTGGTTCAGGGCCACAAGAGACCCAATACTTC
TRBJ1-1,many,.,TRBV5-1,CASSRGGGTTEAFF,TGCGCCAGCAGCAGAGGGGGAGGAACCACTGAAGCTTTCTTT
TRBJ2-2,many,TRBD2,TRBV20-1,CSVPTQGGGELFF,TGCAGTGTACCGACCCAGGGAGGGGGGGAGCTGTTTTTT
TRBJ1-1,.,TRBD1,TRBV28,CASSLGGQGARAAFF,TGTGCCAGCAGCCTTGGGGGACAGGGGGCGCGGGCAGCTTTCTTT
TRBJ1-2,many,TRBD1,TRBV5-1,CASSLDLGTGHYGYTF,TGCGCCAGCAGCTTGGACCTCGGGACAGGCCACTATGGCTACACCTTC
TRBJ1-2,.,.,TRBV20-1,CSARDSGDYYGYTF,TGCAGTGCTAGAGACTCAGGGGATTACTATGGCTACACCTTC
TRBJ1-1,many,.,TRBV5-1,CASTSSGSTEAFF,TGCGCCAGCACCTCGAGTGGTAGCACTGAAGCTTTCTTT
TRBJ2-4,many,.,TRBV28,CANRQVWAKNIQYF,TGTGCCAACCGACAGGTCTGGGCCAAAAACATTCAGTACTTC
TRBJ2-2,many,.,TRBV30,CAWSVRTGELFF,TGTGCCTGGAGTGTACGGACCGGGGAGCTGTTTTTT
TRBJ2-2,many,.,TRBV6-1,CASSENRLATGELFF,TGTGCCAGCAGTGAGAACAGGCTCGCCACCGGGGAGCTGTTTTTT
TRBJ2-2,many,.,TRBV12-3/TRBV12-4,CASSLRTDNTGELFF,TGTGCCAGCAGTCTAAGGACAGACAACACCGGGGAGCTGTTTTTT
TRBJ2-7,many,.,TRBV10-3,CAILDRGNYEQYF,TGTGCCATCTTGGACAGAGGTAACTACGAGCAGTACTTC
TRBJ1-1,many,.,TRBV5-1,CASSLAPQVLNTEAFF,TGCGCCAGCAGCTTGGCCCCACAGGTACTGAACACTGAAGCTTTCTTT
TRBJ2-7,many,TRBD1,TRBV7-6,CASSFGQGAGEQYF,TGTGCCAGCAGCTTTGGACAGGGGGCCGGGGAGCAGTACTTC
TRBJ2-3,.,TRBD1,TRBV12-3/TRBV12-4,CASSFGQVNAPQYF,TGTGCCAGCAGTTTCGGACAGGTAAATGCGCCCCAGTATTTT
TRBJ1-1,few,.,TRBV11-1,CASSLVRWGAPTSEAFF,TGTGCCAGCAGCTTAGTTCGGTGGGGCGCCCCCACCAGTGAAGCTTTCTTT
TRBJ2-7,many,.,TRBV28,CASSFYLDPTYEQYF,TGTGCCAGCAGTTTCTACCTGGACCCAACCTACGAGCAGTACTTC
TRBJ1-5,many,.,TRBV6-5,CASSPGGGQGYQPQHF,TGTGCCAGCAGCCCCGGGGGGGGCCAGGGCTATCAGCCCCAGCATTTT
TRBJ1-1,.,.,TRBV3-1,CASSHRQFEAFF,TGTGCCAGCAGCCACAGACAGTTCGAAGCTTTCTTT